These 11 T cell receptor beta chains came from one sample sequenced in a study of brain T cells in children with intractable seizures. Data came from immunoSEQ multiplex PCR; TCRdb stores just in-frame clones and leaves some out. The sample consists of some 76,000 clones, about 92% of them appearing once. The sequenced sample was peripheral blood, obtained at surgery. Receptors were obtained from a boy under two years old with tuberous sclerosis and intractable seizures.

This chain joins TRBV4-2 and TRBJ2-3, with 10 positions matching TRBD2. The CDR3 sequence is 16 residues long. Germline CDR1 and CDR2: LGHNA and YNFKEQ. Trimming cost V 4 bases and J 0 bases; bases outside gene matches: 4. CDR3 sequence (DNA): TGTGCCAGCAGCCGACAGACTAGCGGGAGCACAGATACGCAGTATTTT. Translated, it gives CASSRQTSGSTDTQYF.

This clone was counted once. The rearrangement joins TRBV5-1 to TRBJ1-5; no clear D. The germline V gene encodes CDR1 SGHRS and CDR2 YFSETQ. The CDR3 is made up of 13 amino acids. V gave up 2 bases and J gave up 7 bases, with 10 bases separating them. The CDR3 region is CASSFRVGQPQHF. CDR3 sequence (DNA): TGCGCCAGCAGCTTTAGGGTTGGACAGCCCCAGCATTTT.

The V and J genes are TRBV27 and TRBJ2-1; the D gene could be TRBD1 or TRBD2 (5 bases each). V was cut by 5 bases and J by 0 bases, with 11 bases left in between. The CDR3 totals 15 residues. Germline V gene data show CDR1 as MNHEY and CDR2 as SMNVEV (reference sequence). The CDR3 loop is CASSPRDHSYNEQFF. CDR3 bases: TGTGCCAGCAGTCCCCGGGACCACTCCTACAATGAGCAGTTCTTC.

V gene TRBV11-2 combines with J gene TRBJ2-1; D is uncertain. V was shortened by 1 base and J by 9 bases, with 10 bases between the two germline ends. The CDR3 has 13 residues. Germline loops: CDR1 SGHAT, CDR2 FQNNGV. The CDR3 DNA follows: TGTGCCAGCAGCTTAGGTGCCTTGGGTGAGCAGTTCTTC. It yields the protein CASSLGALGEQFF.

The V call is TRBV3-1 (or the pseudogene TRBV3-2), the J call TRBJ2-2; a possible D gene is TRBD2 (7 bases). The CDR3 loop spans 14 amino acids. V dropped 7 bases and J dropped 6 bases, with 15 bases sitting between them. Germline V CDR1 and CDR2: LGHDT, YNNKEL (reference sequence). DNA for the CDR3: TGTGCCAGCACGAGCCGGGGGGCCCCCGGGGAGCTGTTTTTT. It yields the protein CASTSRGAPGELFF.

Written as DNA, the CDR3 is TGTGCCTGGAGTGTGGACGTTTTATCAGAAGCTTTCTTT. It is translated as CAWSVDVLSEAFF. V gene TRBV30 combines with J gene TRBJ1-1; D unclear. Trimming pared 0 bases from V and 8 bases from J, leaving 13 bases between. Germline-derived CDR1 and CDR2 are GTSNPN and SVGIG (reference sequence). The CDR3 sequence is 13 residues long.

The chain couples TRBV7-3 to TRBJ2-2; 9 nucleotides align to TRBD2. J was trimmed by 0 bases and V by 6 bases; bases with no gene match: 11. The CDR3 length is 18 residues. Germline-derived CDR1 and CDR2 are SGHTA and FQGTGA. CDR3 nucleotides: TGTGCCAGCAGAGATTCTAGCGGGGATGTCACGAACACCGGGGAGCTGTTTTTT. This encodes CASRDSSGDVTNTGELFF.

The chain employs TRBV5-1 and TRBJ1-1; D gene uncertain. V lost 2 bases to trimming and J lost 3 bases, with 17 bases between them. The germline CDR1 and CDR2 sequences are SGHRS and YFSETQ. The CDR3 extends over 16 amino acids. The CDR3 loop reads CASSLGSGGRDTEAFF. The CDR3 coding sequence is TGCGCCAGCAGCTTAGGATCGGGCGGGAGGGACACTGAAGCTTTCTTT.

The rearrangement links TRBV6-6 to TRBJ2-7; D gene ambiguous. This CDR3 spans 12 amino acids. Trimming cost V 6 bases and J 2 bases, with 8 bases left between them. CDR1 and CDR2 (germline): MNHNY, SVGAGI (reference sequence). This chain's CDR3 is CASSPSPYEQYF. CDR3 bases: TGTGCCAGCAGCCCATCCCCCTACGAGCAGTACTTC.

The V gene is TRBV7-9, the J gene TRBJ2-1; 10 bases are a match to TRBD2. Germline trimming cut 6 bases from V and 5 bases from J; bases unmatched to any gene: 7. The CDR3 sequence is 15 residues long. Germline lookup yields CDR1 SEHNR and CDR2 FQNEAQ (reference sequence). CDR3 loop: CASRLGLALNNEQFF. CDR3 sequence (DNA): TGTGCCAGCAGACTGGGACTAGCGTTGAACAATGAGCAGTTCTTC.

CDR3 sequence reads: CAGTGLSNQPQHF. CDR3 bases: TGTGCCGGCACGGGACTTTCTAATCAGCCCCAGCATTTT. The genes are TRBV28 and TRBJ1-5; the D gene is possibly TRBD1 (5 bases). CDR1 is MDHEN, CDR2 SYDVKM, per germline. This CDR3 contains 13 residues. Trimming cost V 11 bases and J 4 bases, with 15 bases left between them.